The entry that follows covers one T cell receptor beta chain sequence. This CDR3 has 12 amino acids. Between the trimmed V and J ends, which lost 3 bases and 7 bases, there was a span of 10 bases. Method: immunoSEQ multiplex PCR; TCRdb's copy keeps in-frame clones and lacks some. Among 330,000 or so clones listed, roughly nine tenths were seen once. The data were obtained in a study of blood T cell repertoires in COVID-19. The sample consisted of peripheral blood. This rearrangement joins TRBV12-3 or TRBV12-4 to TRBJ2-7, with D tentatively TRBD2 (5 bases). The TCR sequence derives from a woman aged 55-69 years with COVID-19, enrolled during active disease. The DNA of the CDR3 is TGTGCCAGCAGTTTCGGAGGAAGTGAGCAGTACTTC. This sequence encodes CASSFGGSEQYF.